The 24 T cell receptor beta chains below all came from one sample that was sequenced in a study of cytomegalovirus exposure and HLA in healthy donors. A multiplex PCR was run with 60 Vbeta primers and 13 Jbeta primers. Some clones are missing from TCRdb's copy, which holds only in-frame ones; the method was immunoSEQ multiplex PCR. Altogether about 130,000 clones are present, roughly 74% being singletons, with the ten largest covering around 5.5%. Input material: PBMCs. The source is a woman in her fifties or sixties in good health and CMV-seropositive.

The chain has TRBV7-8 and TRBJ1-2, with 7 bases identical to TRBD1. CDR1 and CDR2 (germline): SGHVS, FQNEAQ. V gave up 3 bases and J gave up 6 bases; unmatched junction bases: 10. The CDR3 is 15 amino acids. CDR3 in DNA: TGTGCCAGCAGCTTGACCCCTACAGGGGTCCATGGCTACACCTTC. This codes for CASSLTPTGVHGYTF.

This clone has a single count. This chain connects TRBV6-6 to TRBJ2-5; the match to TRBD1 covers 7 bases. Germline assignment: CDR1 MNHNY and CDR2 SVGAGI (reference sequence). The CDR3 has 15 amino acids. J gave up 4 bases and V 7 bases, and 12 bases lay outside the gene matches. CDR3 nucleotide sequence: TGTGCCAGCACACTAATCCAGGGGGTGGGAGAGACCCAGTACTTC. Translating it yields CASTLIQGVGETQYF.

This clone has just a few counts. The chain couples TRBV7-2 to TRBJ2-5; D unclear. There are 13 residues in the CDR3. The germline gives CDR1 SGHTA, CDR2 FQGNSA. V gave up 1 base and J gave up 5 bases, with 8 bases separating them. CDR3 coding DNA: TGTGCCAGCAGCTTAGGCGGCCGGGAGACCCAGTACTTC. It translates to CASSLGGRETQYF.

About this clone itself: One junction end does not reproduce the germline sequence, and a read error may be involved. This chain's CDR3 is CASSERTVPLF. The CDR3 region has the DNA TGTGCCAGCAGTGAGCGGACAGTTCCTCTCTTC. The rearrangement uses TRBV2 and TRBJ2-4; TRBD1 might be the D (6 bases). The germline V gene has CDR1 SNHLY and CDR2 FYNNEI. The CDR3 totals 11 residues. The whole variable domain, filled in from reference TRBV2 and TRBJ2-4, reads EPEVTQTPSHQVTQMGQEVILRCVPISNHLYFYWYRQILGQKVEFLVSFYNNEISEKSEIFDDQFSVERPDGSNFTLKIRSTKLEDSAMYFCASSERTVPLFGAGTRLSVL.

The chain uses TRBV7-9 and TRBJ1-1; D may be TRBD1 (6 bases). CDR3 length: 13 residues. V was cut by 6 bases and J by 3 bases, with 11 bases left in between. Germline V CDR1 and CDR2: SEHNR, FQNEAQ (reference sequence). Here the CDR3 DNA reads TGTGCCAGCAGGAGTGAGGGGGACACTGAAGCTTTCTTT. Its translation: CASRSEGDTEAFF.

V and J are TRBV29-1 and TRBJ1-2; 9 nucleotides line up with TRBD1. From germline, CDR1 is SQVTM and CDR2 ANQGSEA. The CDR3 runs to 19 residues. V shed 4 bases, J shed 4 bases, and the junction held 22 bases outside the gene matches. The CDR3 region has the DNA TGCAGCGTTGTTCTTTCGGTCGGACAGGGGACACCGACCGCCTATGGCTACACCTTC. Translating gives CSVVLSVGQGTPTAYGYTF.

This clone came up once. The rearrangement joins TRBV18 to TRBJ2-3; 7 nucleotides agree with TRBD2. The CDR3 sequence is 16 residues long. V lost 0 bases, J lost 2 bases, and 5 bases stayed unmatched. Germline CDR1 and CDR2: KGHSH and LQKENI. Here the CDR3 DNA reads TGTGCCAGCTCACCACCGCGCGGGGGAAACACAGATACGCAGTATTTT. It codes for CASSPPRGGNTDTQYF.

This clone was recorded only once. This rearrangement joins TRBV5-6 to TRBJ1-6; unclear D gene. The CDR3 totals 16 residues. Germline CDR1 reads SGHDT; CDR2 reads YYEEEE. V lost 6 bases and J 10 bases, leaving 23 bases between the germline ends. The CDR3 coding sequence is TGTGCCAGCACCCCTGGTTTAGGCAGGTCGAGCTCACCCCTCCACTTT. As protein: CASTPGLGRSSSPLHF.

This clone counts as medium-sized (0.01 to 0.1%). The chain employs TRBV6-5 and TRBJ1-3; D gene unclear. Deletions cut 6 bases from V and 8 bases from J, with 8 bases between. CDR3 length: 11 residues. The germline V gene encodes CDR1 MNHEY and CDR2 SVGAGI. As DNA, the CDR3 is TGTGCCAGCAGCCGGGGAGACACCATATATTTT. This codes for CASSRGDTIYF.

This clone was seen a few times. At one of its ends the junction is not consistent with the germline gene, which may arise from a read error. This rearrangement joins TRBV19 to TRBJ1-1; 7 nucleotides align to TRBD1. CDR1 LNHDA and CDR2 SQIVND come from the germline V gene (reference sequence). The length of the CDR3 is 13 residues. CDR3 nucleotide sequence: TGTGCCAGTAGGTCACAGGGGAACTCTGAAGCTTTCTTT. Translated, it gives CASRSQGNSEAFF.

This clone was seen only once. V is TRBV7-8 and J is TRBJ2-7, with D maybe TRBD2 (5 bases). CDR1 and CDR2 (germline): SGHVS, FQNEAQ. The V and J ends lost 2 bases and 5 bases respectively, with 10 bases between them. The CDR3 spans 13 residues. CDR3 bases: TGTGCCAGCAGCTTACCCGGGGTGCACGAGCAGTACTTC. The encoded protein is CASSLPGVHEQYF.

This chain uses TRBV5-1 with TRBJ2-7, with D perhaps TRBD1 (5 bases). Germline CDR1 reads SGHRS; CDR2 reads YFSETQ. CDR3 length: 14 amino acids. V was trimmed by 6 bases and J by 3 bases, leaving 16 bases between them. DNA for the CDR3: TGCGCCAGCACGACAGAGCCACTGGGCTACGAGCAGTACTTC. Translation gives CASTTEPLGYEQYF.

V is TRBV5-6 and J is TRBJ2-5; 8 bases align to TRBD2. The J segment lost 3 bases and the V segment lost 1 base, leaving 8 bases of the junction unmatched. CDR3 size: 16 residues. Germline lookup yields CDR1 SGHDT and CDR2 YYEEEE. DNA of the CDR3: TGTGCCAGCAGCTTGCGGGGGGGGCTCAGAGAAGAGACCCAGTACTTC. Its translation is CASSLRGGLREETQYF.

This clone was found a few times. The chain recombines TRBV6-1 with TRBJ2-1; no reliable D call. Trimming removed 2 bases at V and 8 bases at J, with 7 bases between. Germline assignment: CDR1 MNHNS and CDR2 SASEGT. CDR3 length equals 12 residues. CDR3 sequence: CASSEPRYEQFF. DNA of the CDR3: TGTGCCAGCAGTGAACCTCGTTATGAGCAGTTCTTC.

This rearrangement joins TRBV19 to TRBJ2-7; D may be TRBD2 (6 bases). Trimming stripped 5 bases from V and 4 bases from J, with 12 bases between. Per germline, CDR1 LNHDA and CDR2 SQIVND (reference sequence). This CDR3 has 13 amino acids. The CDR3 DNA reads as TGTGCCAGTAGTCTGGGGAGGAATTACGAGCAGTACTTC. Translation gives CASSLGRNYEQYF. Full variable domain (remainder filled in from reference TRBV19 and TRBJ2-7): DGGITQSPKYLFRKEGQNVTLSCEQNLNHDAMYWYRQDPGQGLRLIYYSQIVNDFQKGDIAEGYSVSREKKESFPLTVTSAQKNPTAFYLCASSLGRNYEQYFGPGTRLTVT.

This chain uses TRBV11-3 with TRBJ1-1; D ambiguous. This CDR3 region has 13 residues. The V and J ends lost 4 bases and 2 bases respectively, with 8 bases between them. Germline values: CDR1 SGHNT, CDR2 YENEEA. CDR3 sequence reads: CASSSLGNTEAFF. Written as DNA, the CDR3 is TGTGCCAGCAGCTCCCTGGGCAACACTGAAGCTTTCTTT.

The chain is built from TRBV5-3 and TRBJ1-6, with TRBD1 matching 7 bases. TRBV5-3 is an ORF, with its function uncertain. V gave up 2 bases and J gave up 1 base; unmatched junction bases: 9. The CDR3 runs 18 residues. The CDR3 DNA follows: TGTGCCAGAAGCTTCGCAGGGGGAAGGAGTTCCTATAATTCACCCCTCCACTTT. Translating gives CARSFAGGRSSYNSPLHF.

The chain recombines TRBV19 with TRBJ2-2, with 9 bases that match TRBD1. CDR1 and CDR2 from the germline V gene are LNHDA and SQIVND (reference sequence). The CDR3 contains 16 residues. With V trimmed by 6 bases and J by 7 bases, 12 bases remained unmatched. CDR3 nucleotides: TGTGCCAGTAGGGGAATCGGGACAGGGCGCAACGGGGAGCTGTTTTTT. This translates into CASRGIGTGRNGELFF.

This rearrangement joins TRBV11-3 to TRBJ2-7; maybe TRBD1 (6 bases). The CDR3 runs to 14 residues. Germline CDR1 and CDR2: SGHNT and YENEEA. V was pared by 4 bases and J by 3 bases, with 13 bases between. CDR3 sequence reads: CASSSGQSYYEQYF. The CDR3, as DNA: TGTGCCAGCAGCTCTGGACAGTCATACTACGAGCAGTACTTC.

The CDR3 sequence: CASSAMGQGTDTQYF. The CDR3 DNA reads TGTGCCAGCAGCGCCATGGGACAGGGAACAGATACGCAGTATTTT. The V gene is TRBV6-1, the J gene TRBJ2-3, with TRBD1 identical over 9 bases. The CDR3 spans 15 residues. Germline CDR1 is MNHNS and CDR2 is SASEGT. With V trimmed by 6 bases and J by 3 bases, 7 bases remained unmatched.

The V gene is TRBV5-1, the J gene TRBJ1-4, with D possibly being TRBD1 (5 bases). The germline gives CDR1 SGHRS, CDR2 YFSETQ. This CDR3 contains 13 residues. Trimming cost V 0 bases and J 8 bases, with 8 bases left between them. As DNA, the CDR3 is TGCGCCAGCAGCTTGGCAGGGCTGGAAAAACTGTTTTTT. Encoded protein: CASSLAGLEKLFF. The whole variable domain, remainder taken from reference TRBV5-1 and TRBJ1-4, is KAGVTQTPRYLIKTRGQQVTLSCSPISGHRSVSWYQQTPGQGLQFLFEYFSETQRNKGNFPGRFSGRQFSNSRSEMNVSTLELGDSALYLCASSLAGLEKLFFGSGTQLSVL.

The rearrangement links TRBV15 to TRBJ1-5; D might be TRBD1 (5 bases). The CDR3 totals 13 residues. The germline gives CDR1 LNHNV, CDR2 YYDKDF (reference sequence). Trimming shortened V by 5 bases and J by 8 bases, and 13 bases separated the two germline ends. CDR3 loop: CATSEGKREPQHF. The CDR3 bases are TGTGCCACCAGCGAGGGGAAGCGGGAGCCCCAGCATTTT.

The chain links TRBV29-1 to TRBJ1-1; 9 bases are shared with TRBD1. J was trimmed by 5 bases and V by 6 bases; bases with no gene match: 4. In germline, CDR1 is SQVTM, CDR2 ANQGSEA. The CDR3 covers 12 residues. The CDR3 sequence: CSVGTGRTEAFF. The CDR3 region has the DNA TGCAGCGTAGGGACAGGGAGGACTGAAGCTTTCTTT.

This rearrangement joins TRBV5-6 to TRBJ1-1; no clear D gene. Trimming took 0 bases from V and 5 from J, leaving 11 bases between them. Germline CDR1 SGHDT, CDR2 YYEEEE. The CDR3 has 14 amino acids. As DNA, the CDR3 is TGTGCCAGCAGCTTGGGAGGCTTAGTGACTGAAGCTTTCTTT. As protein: CASSLGGLVTEAFF.